This T cell receptor (beta chain) is from a study of T cell clones after liver transplantation. Study results and limitations: Post-transplant, graft-donor-reactive CD4 TCRbeta sequences in blood dropped significantly in most of the 8 subjects.

The junction had 14 bases not matched to a gene; V was cut back by 4 bases and J by 8 bases. The CDR3 is 16 amino acids. Germline CDR1 and CDR2: LNHDA and SQIVND (reference sequence). Alloreactive TCRbeta sequences came from sequencing proliferating CFSE-low cells in the MLR. Using immunoSEQ multiplex PCR, the repertoire was profiled, and TCRdb retains in-frame clones only, with some absent. In the table there are hundreds of clones, about 50% of which are singletons. This clone qualifies as large. What it recognizes is unknown. The gene calls are TRBV19 and TRBJ2-1, with 7 bases fitting TRBD1. The sequence derives from a human patient who received a liver transplant. Some T cells may trace back to the graft donor. The source material was CD8+ T cells from cultured PBMCs. The DNA for the CDR3 is TGTGCCAGTAGTAAAAAGTCCCGGGACAGAGGGGATGAGCAGTTCTTC. The encoded protein is CASSKKSRDRGDEQFF.